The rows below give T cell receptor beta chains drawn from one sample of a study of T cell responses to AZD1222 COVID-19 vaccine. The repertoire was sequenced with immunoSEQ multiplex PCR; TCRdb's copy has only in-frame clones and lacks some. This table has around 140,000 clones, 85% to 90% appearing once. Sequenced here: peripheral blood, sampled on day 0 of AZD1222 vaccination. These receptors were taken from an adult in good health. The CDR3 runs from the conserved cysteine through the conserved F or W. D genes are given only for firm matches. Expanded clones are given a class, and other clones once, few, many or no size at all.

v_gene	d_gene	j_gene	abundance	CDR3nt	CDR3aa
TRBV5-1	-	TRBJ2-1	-	TGCGCCAGCAGCTGGCCCACAGGGAGCTCCTACAATGAGCAGTTCTTC	CASSWPTGSSYNEQFF
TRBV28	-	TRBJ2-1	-	TGTGCCAGCAGTTTGAAGTCTTACAATGAGCAGTTCTTC	CASSLKSYNEQFF
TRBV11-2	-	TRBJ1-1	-	TGTGCCAGCAGCTGGGAGAACACTGAAGCTTTCTTT	CASSWENTEAFF
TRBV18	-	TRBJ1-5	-	TGTGCCAGCTCAGTGTCGGGCAAGGAGCCCCAGCATTTT	CASSVSGKEPQHF
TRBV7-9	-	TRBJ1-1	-	TGTGCCAGCAGCCCTAAGCGGGACATCATGAACACTGAAGCTTTCTTT	CASSPKRDIMNTEAFF
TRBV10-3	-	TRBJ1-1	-	TGTGCCTCTTCCCAGGAGGCGGTAGAAGCTTTCTTT	CASSQEAVEAFF
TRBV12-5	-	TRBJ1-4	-	TGTGCTACTACCGTAGACCCCCCCAGTGAAAAACTGTTTTTT	CATTVDPPSEKLFF
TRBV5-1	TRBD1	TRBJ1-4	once	TGCGCCAGCAGCTGGACAGGGACCGCCACTAATGAAAAACTGTTTTTT	CASSWTGTATNEKLFF
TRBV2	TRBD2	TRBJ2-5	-	TGTGCCAGCAGTAGGACTAGCGAACAGACCCAGTACTTC	CASSRTSEQTQYF
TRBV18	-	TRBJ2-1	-	TGTGCCAGCTCACCACGAGGGCCAGATGAGCAGTTCTTC	CASSPRGPDEQFF
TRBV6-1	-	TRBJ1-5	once	TGTGCCAGCAGTGATTGGGGCAATCAGCCCCAGCATTTT	CASSDWGNQPQHF
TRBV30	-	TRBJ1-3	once	TGTGCCTGGAGTGTCCCCTCTGGAAACACCATATATTTT	CAWSVPSGNTIYF
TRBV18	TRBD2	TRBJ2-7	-	TGTGCCAGCTCCAGACTAGCGGGAACCGACGAGCAGTACTTC	CASSRLAGTDEQYF
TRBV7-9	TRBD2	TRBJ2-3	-	TGTGCCAGCAGCTTAGGATTTACCGGGACTAGGACAGATACGCAGTATTTT	CASSLGFTGTRTDTQYF
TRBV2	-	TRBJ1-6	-	TGTGCCAGCAGTGGGGGCAGGGGATCCTCACCCCTCCACTTT	CASSGGRGSSPLHF
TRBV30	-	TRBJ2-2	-	TGTGCCTGGATTTACGACATGGGGCCGACCGGGGAGCTGTTTTTT	CAWIYDMGPTGELFF
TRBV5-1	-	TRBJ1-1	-	TGCGCCAGCAGCGTAGAGGGGCCAAGGAACACTGAAGCTTTCTTT	CASSVEGPRNTEAFF
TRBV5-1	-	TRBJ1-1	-	TGCGCCAGCAGCTTAGGACAGTATTTCATGAACACTGAAGCTTTCTTT	CASSLGQYFMNTEAFF
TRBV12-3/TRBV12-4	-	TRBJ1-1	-	TGTGCCAGCATTGGGGTAAACACTGAAGCTTTCTTT	CASIGVNTEAFF
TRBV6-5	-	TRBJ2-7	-	TGTGCCAGCGAAAAAGGGCAGAGGCCGGACGAGCAGTACTTC	CASEKGQRPDEQYF
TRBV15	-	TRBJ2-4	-	TGTGCCACCAGCAGAGATCCTACTAGTTGGGACATTCAGTACTTC	CATSRDPTSWDIQYF
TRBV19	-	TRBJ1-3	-	TGTGCCAGTGCCGTCAGGGGCTCTGGAAACACCATATATTTT	CASAVRGSGNTIYF
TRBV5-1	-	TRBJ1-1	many	TGCGCCAGCAGCTTGGCCGGGGGCTTTACTGAAGCTTTCTTT	CASSLAGGFTEAFF
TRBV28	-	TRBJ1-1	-	TGTGCCAGCAGCTCCCCGGGACAAACCACTGAAGCTTTCTTT	CASSSPGQTTEAFF
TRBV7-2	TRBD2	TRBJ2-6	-	TGTGCCAGCAGACGGGGTGTGGGACTAGAGTTTGGGGCCAACGTCCTGACTTTC	CASRRGVGLEFGANVLTF
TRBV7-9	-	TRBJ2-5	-	TGTGCCAGCAGCTTAGTTCTCGAGACCCAGTACTTC	CASSLVLETQYF
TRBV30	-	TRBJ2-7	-	TGTGCCTGGAGTGTATCGGGGGGCGGTTACGAGCAGTACTTC	CAWSVSGGGYEQYF
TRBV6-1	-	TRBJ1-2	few	TGTGCCAGCAGTGAACTAACAGGGCAAAACTATGGCTACACCTTC	CASSELTGQNYGYTF
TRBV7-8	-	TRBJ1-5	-	TGTGCCAGCAGCTTAGCTTGGTCCAGGGTGAAAGGCAATCAGCCCCAGCATTTT	CASSLAWSRVKGNQPQHF
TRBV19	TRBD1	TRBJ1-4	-	TGTGCCAGTAGTCGGGGGACAGGAGGGACAAGGAGCGAAAAACTGTTTTTT	CASSRGTGGTRSEKLFF
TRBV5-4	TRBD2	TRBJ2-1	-	TGTGCCCTATGGGCCGGCGGGGGACGTTCCTACAATGAGCAGTTCTTC	CALWAGGGRSYNEQFF
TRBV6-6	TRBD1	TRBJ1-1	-	TGTGCCAGCAGGGGGTCTAACAGGGGGCAGGGCACTGAAGCTTTCTTT	CASRGSNRGQGTEAFF
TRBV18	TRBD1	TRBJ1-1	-	TGTGCCAGCTCACCGATGCTAGGGACAGGGGGCTTATGGGAGGACACTGAAGCTTTCTTT	CASSPMLGTGGLWEDTEAFF
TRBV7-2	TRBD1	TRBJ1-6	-	TGTGCCAGCAGCGTGGACAGGGGTTTTTATTCACCCCTCCACTTT	CASSVDRGFYSPLHF
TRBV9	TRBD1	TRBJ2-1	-	TGTGCCAGCAGCCCGGGACAGTCTTCCTACAATGAGCAGTTCTTC	CASSPGQSSYNEQFF
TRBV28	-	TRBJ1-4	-	TGTGCCAGCAGTTCGACACGTCAGGGACACCTTAATGAAAAACTGTTTTTT	CASSSTRQGHLNEKLFF
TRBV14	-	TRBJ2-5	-	TGTGCCAGCACTTGTGCCGAACCAAGACAGGACCAAGAGACCCAGTACTTC	CASTCAEPRQDQETQYF
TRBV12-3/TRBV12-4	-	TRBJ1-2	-	TGTGCCAGCGGAGACTGGGGCTATGGCTACACCTTC	CASGDWGYGYTF
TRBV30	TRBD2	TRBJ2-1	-	TGTGCCTGTTCGGGGACTACACAGTTCTTC	CACSGTTQFF
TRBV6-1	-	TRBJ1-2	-	TGTGCCAGCAGTGAAGATGGGGCCAGACCAACCGTTTATGGCTACACCTTC	CASSEDGARPTVYGYTF
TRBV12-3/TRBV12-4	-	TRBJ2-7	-	TGTGCCAGCAGTTTGGTTGTGTACGAGCAGTACTTC	CASSLVVYEQYF